Included here is one TCR beta chain sequence, with context. Its antigen is not identified. These data belong to a study of T cell responses to AZD1222 COVID-19 vaccine. Study at large: Both about-4-week and about-12-week second-dose recipients were combined.

Study-level points and caveats: In the spike-specific TCR repertoire, nearly half reportedly target unmutated variant regions. Donors were chiefly white British, with a greater number of females, and clonal diversity was perhaps underestimated. Rises in breadth and depth of Spike-specific TCRs came after two AZD1222 doses.

Sequencing was performed with immunoSEQ multiplex PCR; in TCRdb, only in-frame clones are kept and a portion is missing. The sample has roughly 81,000 clones, 70% to 90% seen once. The sample in question was peripheral blood, obtained on day 0 of AZD1222 vaccination. This clonotype was obtained from an adult in good health.

The CDR3 bases are TGTGCCAGCAGTACTAATGAAAAACTGTTTTTT. Protein sequence: CASSTNEKLFF. The genes are TRBV12-3 or TRBV12-4 and TRBJ1-4; unclear D gene. Deletions cut 5 bases from V and 2 bases from J, with 0 bases between. The CDR3 is 11 residues long.